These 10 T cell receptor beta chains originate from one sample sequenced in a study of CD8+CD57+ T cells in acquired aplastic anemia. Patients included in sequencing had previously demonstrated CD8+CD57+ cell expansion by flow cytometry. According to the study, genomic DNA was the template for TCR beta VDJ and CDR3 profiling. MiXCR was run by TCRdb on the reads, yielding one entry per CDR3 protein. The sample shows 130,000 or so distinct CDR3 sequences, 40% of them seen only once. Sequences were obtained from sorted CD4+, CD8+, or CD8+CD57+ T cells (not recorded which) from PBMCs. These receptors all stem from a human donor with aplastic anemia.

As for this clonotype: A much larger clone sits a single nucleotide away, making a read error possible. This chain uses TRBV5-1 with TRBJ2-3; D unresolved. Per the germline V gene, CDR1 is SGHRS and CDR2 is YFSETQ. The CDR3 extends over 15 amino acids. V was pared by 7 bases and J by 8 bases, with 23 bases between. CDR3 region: CASRSRTASETTQYF. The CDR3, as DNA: TGCGCCAGCCGCTCACGGACCGCGTCGGAGACTACGCAGTATTTT.

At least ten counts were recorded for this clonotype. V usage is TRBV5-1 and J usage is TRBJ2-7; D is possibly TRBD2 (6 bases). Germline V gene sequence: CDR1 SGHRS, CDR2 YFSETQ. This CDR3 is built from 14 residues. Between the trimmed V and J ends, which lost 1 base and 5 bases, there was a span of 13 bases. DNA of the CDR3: TGCGCCAGCAGCTTGAGCGGGCCGAGCAACGAGCAGTACGTC. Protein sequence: CASSLSGPSNEQYV.

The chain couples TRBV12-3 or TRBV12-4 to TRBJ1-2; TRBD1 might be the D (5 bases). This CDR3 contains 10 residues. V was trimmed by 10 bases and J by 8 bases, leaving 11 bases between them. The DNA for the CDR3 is TGTGCCACCTTTCGGGGGGGCTACACCTTC. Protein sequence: CATFRGGYTF.

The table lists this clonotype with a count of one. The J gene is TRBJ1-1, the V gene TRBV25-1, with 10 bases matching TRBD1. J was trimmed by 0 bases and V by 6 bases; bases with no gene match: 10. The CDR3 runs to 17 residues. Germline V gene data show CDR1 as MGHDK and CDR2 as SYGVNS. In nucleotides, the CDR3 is TGTGCCAGCAGCTTGGGGGTGACAGGGGGCATGAACACTGAAGCTTTCTTT. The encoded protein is CASSLGVTGGMNTEAFF.

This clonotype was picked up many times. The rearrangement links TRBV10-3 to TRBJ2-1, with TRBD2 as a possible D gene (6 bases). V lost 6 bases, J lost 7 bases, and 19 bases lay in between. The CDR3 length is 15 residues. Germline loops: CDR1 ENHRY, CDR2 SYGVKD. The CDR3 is CAISQALLGGNEQFF. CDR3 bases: TGTGCCATCAGCCAGGCCCTTCTCGGGGGTAATGAGCAGTTCTTC.

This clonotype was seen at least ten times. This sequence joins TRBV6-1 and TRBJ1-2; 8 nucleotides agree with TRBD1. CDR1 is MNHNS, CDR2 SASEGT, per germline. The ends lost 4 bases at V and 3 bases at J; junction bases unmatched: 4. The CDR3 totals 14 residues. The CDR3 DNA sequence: TGTGCCAGCAGTGCCGCGACAGGGGACTATGGCTACACCTTC. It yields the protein CASSAATGDYGYTF.

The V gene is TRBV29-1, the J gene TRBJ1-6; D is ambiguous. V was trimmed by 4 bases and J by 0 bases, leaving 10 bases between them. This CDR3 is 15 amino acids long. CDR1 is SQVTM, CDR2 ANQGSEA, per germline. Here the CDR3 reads CSVGIGGSYNSPLHF. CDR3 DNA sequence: TGCAGCGTTGGTATAGGCGGCTCCTATAATTCACCCCTCCACTTT. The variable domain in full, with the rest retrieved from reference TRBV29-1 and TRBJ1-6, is SAVISQKPSRDICQRGTSLTIQCQVDSQVTMMFWYRQQPGQSLTLIATANQGSEATYESGFVIDKFPISRPNLTFSTLTVSNMSPEDSSIYLCSVGIGGSYNSPLHFGNGTRLTVT.

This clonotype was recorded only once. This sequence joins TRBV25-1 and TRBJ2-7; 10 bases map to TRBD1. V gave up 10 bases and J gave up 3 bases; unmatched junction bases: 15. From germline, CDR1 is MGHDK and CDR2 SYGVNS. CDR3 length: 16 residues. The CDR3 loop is CATTPSRDRGLYEQYF. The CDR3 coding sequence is TGTGCCACCACTCCCTCCCGGGACAGGGGACTCTACGAGCAGTACTTC.

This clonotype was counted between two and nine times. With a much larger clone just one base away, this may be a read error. The CDR3, as DNA: TGTGCCAGCAGCTTGGGGGACTACGGGCAGTACGTC. Residues: CASSLGDYGQYV. The chain employs TRBV5-6 and TRBJ2-7; 7 bases are shared with TRBD2. Germline V gene data show CDR1 as SGHDT and CDR2 as YYEEEE. The CDR3 loop spans 12 amino acids.

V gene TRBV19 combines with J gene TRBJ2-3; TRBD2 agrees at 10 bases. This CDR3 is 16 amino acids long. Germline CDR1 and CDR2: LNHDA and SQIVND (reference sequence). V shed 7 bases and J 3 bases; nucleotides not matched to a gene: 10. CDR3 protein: CASKIQLAGSTDTQYF. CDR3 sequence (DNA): TGTGCCAGTAAAATACAACTAGCGGGATCTACAGATACGCAGTATTTT.